This is a list of T cell receptor beta chains from one sample in a study of cytomegalovirus exposure and HLA in healthy donors. Sequencing was performed with immunoSEQ multiplex PCR; in TCRdb, only in-frame clones are kept and a portion is missing. The sample yields around 160,000 clones, about 73% seen once. Sequencing was carried out using PBMCs. The receptors derive from a man aged 35-49 years in good health and CMV-seropositive. The CDR3 runs from the conserved cysteine through the conserved F or W. A D gene is named only where the DNA matches it firmly. Rows give clone size only sometimes, using once, few, many, or a class for an expanded clone.

d_call j_call v_call clone_size cdr3_nt cdr3_aa
TRBD1 TRBJ1-1 TRBV7-9 NA TGTGCCAGCAGCCCCGGACAGGGCCCGAACACTGAAGCTTTCTTT CASSPGQGPNTEAFF
NA TRBJ2-3 TRBV7-2 NA TGTGCCAGCAGCCCACGACTAGGGTTCGGAGATACGCAGTATTTT CASSPRLGFGDTQYF
TRBD2 TRBJ2-5 TRBV7-9 NA TGTGCCAGCACCCTACTAGCGGGAGGGGACCAAGAGACCCAGTACTTC CASTLLAGGDQETQYF
NA TRBJ2-7 TRBV18 few TGTGCCAGCTCACCCGGCTACGAGCAGTACTTC CASSPGYEQYF
TRBD1 TRBJ1-1 TRBV5-6 NA TGTGCCAGCAGAATTACCTCCGGGACAGGATTGAACACTGAAGCTTTCTTT CASRITSGTGLNTEAFF
NA TRBJ2-7 TRBV7-2 NA TGTGCCAGCAGCTCCTTAGCGGCGTACGAGCAGTACTTC CASSSLAAYEQYF
NA TRBJ1-2 TRBV29-1 NA TGCAGCGTTGCACTTAGGCGTAGCGCTAACTATGGCTACACCTTC CSVALRRSANYGYTF
TRBD1 TRBJ2-3 TRBV9 NA TGTGCCAGCAGCGTAGGGCAGGGGGCGGCAGATACGCAGTATTTT CASSVGQGAADTQYF
TRBD1 TRBJ2-2 TRBV4-1 once TGCGCCAGCAGACGGACAGGGGACACCGGGGAGCTGTTTTTT CASRRTGDTGELFF
NA TRBJ2-2 TRBV11-2 NA TGTGCCAGCAGCTTGGCAACAGGCAACACCGGGGAGCTGTTTTTT CASSLATGNTGELFF
NA TRBJ2-7 TRBV18 NA TGTGCCAGCTCACCAAATCATGGCGGGATGGACGAGCAGTACTTC CASSPNHGGMDEQYF
NA TRBJ2-1 TRBV12-5 NA TGTGCTAGTGGTTTGGTTTGGGAGCGGTATGAGCAGTTCTTC CASGLVWERYEQFF
TRBD1 TRBJ1-1 TRBV6-5 NA TGTGCCAGCAGTAGGGGGACAGTCGAGGGCACTGAAGCTTTCTTT CASSRGTVEGTEAFF
NA TRBJ1-3 TRBV28 NA TGTGCCAGCAGCCCTGACAGGTCCTCTGGAAACACCATATATTTT CASSPDRSSGNTIYF
NA TRBJ1-5 TRBV30 NA TGTGCCTGGAGTGTTGGAGTTCTCAATCAGCCCCAGCATTTT CAWSVGVLNQPQHF
NA TRBJ1-4 TRBV28 NA TGTGCCAGCAGTTTCACGACGACAAAAGATGAAAAACTGTTTTTT CASSFTTTKDEKLFF
NA TRBJ2-2 TRBV7-2 NA TGTGCCAGCAGCTTTGAGGCTACCTTGACCGGGGAGCTGTTTTTT CASSFEATLTGELFF
TRBD1 TRBJ2-3 TRBV11-3 NA TGTGCCAGCAGCTTGGGGGACAGGGTCACAGATACGCAGTATTTT CASSLGDRVTDTQYF
TRBD1 TRBJ2-3 TRBV19 NA TGTGCCAGTTCTGATACCATCGGGACAGGGTATAGCACAGATACGCAGTATTTT CASSDTIGTGYSTDTQYF
NA TRBJ2-7 TRBV9 NA TGTGCCAGCAGCGTTTCCGGGACAAAGGAGAACGAGCAGTACTTC CASSVSGTKENEQYF
NA TRBJ1-1 TRBV9 once TGTGCCAGCAGCGTAGGATCAGGGAACACTGAAGCTTTCTTT CASSVGSGNTEAFF
NA TRBJ1-3 TRBV7-9 NA TGTGCCAGCAGCTTAGGGGGAGACGGAAACACCATATATTTT CASSLGGDGNTIYF
NA TRBJ2-3 TRBV9 NA TGTGCCAGCAGCGTAGAGCAACCGGGAGATACGCAGTATTTT CASSVEQPGDTQYF
TRBD1 TRBJ2-7 TRBV2 NA TGTGCCAGCAGTGAAAGGCGACAGGGAATCTACGAGCAGTACTTC CASSERRQGIYEQYF
NA TRBJ2-3 TRBV5-1 NA TGCGCCAGCAGCTTTATGTGGGAGGGGGGCCCAGATACGCAGTATTTT CASSFMWEGGPDTQYF
TRBD1 TRBJ1-1 TRBV5-1 few TGCGCCAGCAGCTTGATGGGACAGGGCGGATGGACTGAAGCTTTCTTT CASSLMGQGGWTEAFF
TRBD2 TRBJ2-1 TRBV15 NA TGTGCCACCAGCAGAGGGTACTTGGGCGGGAGCTCCTACAATGAGCAGTTCTTC CATSRGYLGGSSYNEQFF
NA TRBJ1-1 TRBV27 NA TGTGCCAGCAGTCCACTAGGAAGTGTGAACACTGAAGCTTTCTTT CASSPLGSVNTEAFF
NA TRBJ1-2 TRBV4-2 NA TGTGCCAGCAGCCAAACCTCAGGGGTCTCCATGGGAACCTTC CASSQTSGVSMGTF
TRBD1 TRBJ2-1 TRBV5-4 once TGTGCCAGCAGTCGGACAGGGCGCAACTCCAATGAGCAGTTCTTC CASSRTGRNSNEQFF
NA TRBJ2-6 TRBV7-9 NA TGTGCCAGCAGCCCCCGGGGGGCCTCCGGCTCTGGGGCCAACGTCCTGACTTTC CASSPRGASGSGANVLTF
TRBD1 TRBJ2-7 TRBV7-8 NA TGTGCCAGCAGCTTAGCCGGGACAGGAACCTACGAGCAGTACTTC CASSLAGTGTYEQYF
NA TRBJ1-1 TRBV30 NA TGTGCCTGGAGGGGTTACAGGAACACTGAAGCTTTCTTT CAWRGYRNTEAFF
NA TRBJ2-1 TRBV7-9 few TGTTCCAGCAGCATAGAGTTGGGGGGAAACAATGAGCAGTTCTTC CSSSIELGGNNEQFF
NA TRBJ1-5 TRBV2 NA TGTGCCAGCAGTGAGCAGGGCTTGGGCAATCAGCCCCAGCATTTT CASSEQGLGNQPQHF
TRBD1 TRBJ1-1 TRBV5-4 NA TGTGCCAGCAGCTTGGGTGGGACAGGGGGCGGGATTGAAGCTTTCTTT CASSLGGTGGGIEAFF